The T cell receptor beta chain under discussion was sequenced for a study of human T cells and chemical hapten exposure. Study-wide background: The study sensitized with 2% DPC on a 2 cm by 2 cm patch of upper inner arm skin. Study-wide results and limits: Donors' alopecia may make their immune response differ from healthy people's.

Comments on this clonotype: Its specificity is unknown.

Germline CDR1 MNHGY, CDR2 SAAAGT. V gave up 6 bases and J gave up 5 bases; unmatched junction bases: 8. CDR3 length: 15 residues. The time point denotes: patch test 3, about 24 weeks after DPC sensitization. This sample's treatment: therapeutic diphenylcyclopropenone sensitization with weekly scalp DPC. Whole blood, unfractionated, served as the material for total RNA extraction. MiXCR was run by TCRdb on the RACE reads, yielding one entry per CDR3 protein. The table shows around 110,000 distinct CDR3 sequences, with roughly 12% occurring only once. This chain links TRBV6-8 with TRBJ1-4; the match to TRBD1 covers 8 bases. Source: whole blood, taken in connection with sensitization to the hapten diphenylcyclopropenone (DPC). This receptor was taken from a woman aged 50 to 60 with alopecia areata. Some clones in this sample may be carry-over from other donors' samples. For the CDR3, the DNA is TGTGCCAGCAGCTGTGGACAGGGCCAGAATGAAAAACTGTTTTTT. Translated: CASSCGQGQNEKLFF.